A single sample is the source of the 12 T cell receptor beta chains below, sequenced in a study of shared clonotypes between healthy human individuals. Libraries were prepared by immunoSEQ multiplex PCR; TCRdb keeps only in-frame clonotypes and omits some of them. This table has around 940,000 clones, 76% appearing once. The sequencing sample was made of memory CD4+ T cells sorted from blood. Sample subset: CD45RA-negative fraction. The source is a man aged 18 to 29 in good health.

CDR3 bases: TGTGCCAGCCACAGGGAATTGAACACTGAAGCTTTCTTT. It yields the protein CASHRELNTEAFF. The chain recombines TRBV7-2 with TRBJ1-1, with D perhaps matching TRBD1 (6 bases). This CDR3 has 13 amino acids. Germline assignment: CDR1 SGHTA and CDR2 FQGNSA. Trimming left V 8 bases short and J 0 bases short, with 10 bases between.

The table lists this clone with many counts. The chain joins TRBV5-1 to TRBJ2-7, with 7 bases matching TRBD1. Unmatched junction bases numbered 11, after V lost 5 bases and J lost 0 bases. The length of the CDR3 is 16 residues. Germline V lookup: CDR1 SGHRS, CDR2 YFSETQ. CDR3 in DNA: TGCGCCAGCAGAGGGGGCCTACGGGACAACTCCTACGAGCAGTACTTC. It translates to CASRGGLRDNSYEQYF. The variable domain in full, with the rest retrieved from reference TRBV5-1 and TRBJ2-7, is KAGVTQTPRYLIKTRGQQVTLSCSPISGHRSVSWYQQTPGQGLQFLFEYFSETQRNKGNFPGRFSGRQFSNSRSEMNVSTLELGDSALYLCASRGGLRDNSYEQYFGPGTRLTVT.

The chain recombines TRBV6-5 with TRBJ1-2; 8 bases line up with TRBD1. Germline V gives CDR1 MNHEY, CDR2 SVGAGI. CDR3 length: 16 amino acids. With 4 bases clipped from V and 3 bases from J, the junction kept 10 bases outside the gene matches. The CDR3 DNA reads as TGTGCCAGCAGTTCGAGGACAGGGCCGGGCTACTATGGCTACACCTTC. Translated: CASSSRTGPGYYGYTF.

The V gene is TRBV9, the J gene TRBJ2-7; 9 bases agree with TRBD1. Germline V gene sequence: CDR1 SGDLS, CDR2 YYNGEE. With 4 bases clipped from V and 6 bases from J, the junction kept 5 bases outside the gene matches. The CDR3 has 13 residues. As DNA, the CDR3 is TGTGCCAGCAGCTCCGGGACAGGGTCCGAGCAGTACTTC. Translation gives CASSSGTGSEQYF.

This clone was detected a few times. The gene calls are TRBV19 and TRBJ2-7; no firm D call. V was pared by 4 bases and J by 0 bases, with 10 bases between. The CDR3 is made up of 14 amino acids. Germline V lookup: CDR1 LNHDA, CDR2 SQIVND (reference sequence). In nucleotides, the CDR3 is TGTGCCAGTAGTACTGCCCCAACCTCCTACGAGCAGTACTTC. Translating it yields CASSTAPTSYEQYF.

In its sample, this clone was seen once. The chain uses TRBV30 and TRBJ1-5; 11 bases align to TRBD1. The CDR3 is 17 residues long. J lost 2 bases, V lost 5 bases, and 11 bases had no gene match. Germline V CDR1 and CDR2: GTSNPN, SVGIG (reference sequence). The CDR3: CAWSRDRGAQGNQPQHF. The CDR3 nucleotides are TGTGCCTGGTCCCGGGACAGGGGGGCTCAGGGCAATCAGCCCCAGCATTTT.

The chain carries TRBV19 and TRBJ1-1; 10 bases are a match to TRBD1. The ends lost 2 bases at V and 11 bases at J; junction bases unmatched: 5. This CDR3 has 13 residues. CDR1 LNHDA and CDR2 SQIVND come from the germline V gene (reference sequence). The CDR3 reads CASSIKGTGDAFF. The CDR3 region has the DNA TGTGCCAGTAGTATAAAAGGGACAGGGGACGCTTTCTTT.

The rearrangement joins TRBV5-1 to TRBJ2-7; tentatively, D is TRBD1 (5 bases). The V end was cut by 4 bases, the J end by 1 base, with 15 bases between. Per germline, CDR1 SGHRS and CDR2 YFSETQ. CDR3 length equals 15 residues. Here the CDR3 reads CASSKGVAGSYEQYF. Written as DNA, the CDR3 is TGCGCCAGCAGCAAAGGCGTGGCAGGGTCCTACGAGCAGTACTTC.

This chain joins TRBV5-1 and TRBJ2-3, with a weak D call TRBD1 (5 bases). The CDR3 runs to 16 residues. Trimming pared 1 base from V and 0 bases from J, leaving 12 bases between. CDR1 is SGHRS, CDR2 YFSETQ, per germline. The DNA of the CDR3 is TGCGCCAGCAGCTTGACAGGCCAGTCTAGCACAGATACGCAGTATTTT. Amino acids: CASSLTGQSSTDTQYF. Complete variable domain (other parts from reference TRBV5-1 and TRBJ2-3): KAGVTQTPRYLIKTRGQQVTLSCSPISGHRSVSWYQQTPGQGLQFLFEYFSETQRNKGNFPGRFSGRQFSNSRSEMNVSTLELGDSALYLCASSLTGQSSTDTQYFGPGTRLTVL.

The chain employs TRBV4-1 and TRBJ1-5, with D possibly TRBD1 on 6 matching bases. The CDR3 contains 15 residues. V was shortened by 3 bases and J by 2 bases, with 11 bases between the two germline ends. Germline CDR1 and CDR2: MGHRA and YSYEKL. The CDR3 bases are TGCGCCAGCAGCCAGCTTGACAGGCGCAATCAGCCCCAGCATTTT. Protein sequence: CASSQLDRRNQPQHF.

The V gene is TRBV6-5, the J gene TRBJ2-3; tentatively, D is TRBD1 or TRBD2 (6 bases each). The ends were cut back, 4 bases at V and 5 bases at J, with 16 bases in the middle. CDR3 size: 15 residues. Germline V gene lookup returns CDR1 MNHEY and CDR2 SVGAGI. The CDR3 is CASSSWGAGGDTQYF. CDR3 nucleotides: TGTGCCAGCAGTTCCTGGGGGGCCGGTGGAGATACGCAGTATTTT.

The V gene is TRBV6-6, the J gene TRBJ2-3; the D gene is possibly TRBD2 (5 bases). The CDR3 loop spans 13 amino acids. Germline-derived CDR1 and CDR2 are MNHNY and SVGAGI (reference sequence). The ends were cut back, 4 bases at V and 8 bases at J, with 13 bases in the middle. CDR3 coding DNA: TGTGCCAGCAGTTCTACAGATCGGGGTACGCAGTATTTT. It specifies CASSSTDRGTQYF.